A selection of T cell receptor beta chains follows, all from one sample in a study of T cell repertoires in cytomegalovirus infection. TCRdb re-called the reads through MiXCR, storing one row per CDR3 protein. The sample holds a few hundred thousand distinct CDR3 sequences; around 27% are singletons and the top ten take about 13%. The sample consisted of PBMCs. Source of these receptors: a human donor in good health (CMV status not recorded). Some clones in this sample may be carry-over from other donors' samples. Each CDR3 is given with its conserved first and last residue. Fields, in order: D gene, J gene, clone size, V gene, CDR3 protein, CDR3 DNA. The D gene is left open where the match is weak. The size field is filled for only some rows; it gives once, few, many or a size class.

d_call: .; j_call: TRBJ1-1; clone_size: few; v_call: TRBV27; cdr3_aa: CASSSSGGQRGEGAFF; cdr3_nt: TGTGCCAGCAGTTCTAGCGGAGGACAGAGAGGGGAGGGAGCTTTCTTT
d_call: .; j_call: TRBJ2-3; clone_size: many; v_call: TRBV7-2; cdr3_aa: CASSLEGVGDTQYF; cdr3_nt: TGTGCCAGCAGCTTAGAAGGGGTGGGAGATACGCAGTATTTT
d_call: .; j_call: TRBJ2-2; clone_size: once; v_call: TRBV15; cdr3_aa: CATGSSSNTGELFF; cdr3_nt: TGTGCCACCGGCAGTTCTAGCAACACCGGGGAGCTGTTTTTT
d_call: .; j_call: TRBJ2-1; clone_size: .; v_call: TRBV19; cdr3_aa: CASSFGFSYNEQFF; cdr3_nt: TGTGCCAGTAGTTTCGGGTTCTCCTACAATGAGCAGTTCTTC
d_call: .; j_call: TRBJ2-5; clone_size: .; v_call: TRBV6-2/TRBV6-3; cdr3_aa: CASSYSGNTPKTQYF; cdr3_nt: TGTGCCAGCAGTTACTCAGGTAACACTCCGAAGACCCAGTACTTC
d_call: .; j_call: TRBJ1-5; clone_size: many; v_call: TRBV7-8; cdr3_aa: CASSPRAVYSNQPQHF; cdr3_nt: TGTGCCAGCAGCCCCCGGGCAGTCTATAGCAATCAGCCCCAGCATTTT
d_call: .; j_call: TRBJ2-1; clone_size: .; v_call: TRBV11-2; cdr3_aa: CASTSPASSNEQFF; cdr3_nt: TGTGCCAGCACCTCCCCGGCTAGCAGCAATGAGCAGTTCTTC
d_call: TRBD2; j_call: TRBJ2-1; clone_size: many; v_call: TRBV6-5; cdr3_aa: CASSYSASGAYNEQFF; cdr3_nt: TGTGCCAGCAGTTACTCGGCTAGCGGGGCTTACAATGAGCAGTTCTTC
d_call: .; j_call: TRBJ1-1; clone_size: many; v_call: TRBV7-2; cdr3_aa: CASSLAFFDRRTNTEAFF; cdr3_nt: TGTGCCAGCAGCTTAGCGTTCTTTGACAGGAGAACGAACACTGAAGCTTTCTTT
d_call: .; j_call: TRBJ2-1; clone_size: many; v_call: TRBV6-1; cdr3_aa: CASTVSKGRASYNEQFF; cdr3_nt: TGTGCCAGCACGGTCTCGAAGGGGCGGGCCTCCTACAATGAGCAGTTCTTC
d_call: TRBD2; j_call: TRBJ2-1; clone_size: .; v_call: TRBV12-3/TRBV12-4; cdr3_aa: CASSHSGLAGEGEQFF; cdr3_nt: TGTGCCAGCAGCCATTCCGGACTAGCGGGAGAAGGTGAGCAGTTCTTC
d_call: TRBD2; j_call: TRBJ2-1; clone_size: .; v_call: TRBV7-2; cdr3_aa: CASSLDPGTSGIGQFF; cdr3_nt: TGTGCCAGCAGCTTAGACCCCGGGACTAGCGGGATCGGGCAGTTCTTC
d_call: .; j_call: TRBJ2-3; clone_size: .; v_call: TRBV7-2; cdr3_aa: CASTLRMGEGFGDTQYF; cdr3_nt: TGTGCCAGCACCCTCCGGATGGGAGAGGGGTTTGGAGATACGCAGTATTTT
d_call: .; j_call: TRBJ2-7; clone_size: few; v_call: TRBV7-8; cdr3_aa: CASSHRGGPNEQYF; cdr3_nt: TGTGCCAGCAGCCACCGGGGAGGTCCCAACGAGCAGTACTTC
d_call: TRBD2; j_call: TRBJ2-3; clone_size: .; v_call: TRBV12-3/TRBV12-4; cdr3_aa: CASSFPLSGSLDTQYF; cdr3_nt: TGTGCCAGCAGTTTCCCACTTAGCGGGAGTCTGGATACGCAGTATTTT
d_call: .; j_call: TRBJ1-5; clone_size: few; v_call: TRBV19; cdr3_aa: CASSAGQKNQPQHF; cdr3_nt: TGTGCCAGTAGTGCCGGCCAAAAAAATCAGCCCCAGCATTTT
d_call: .; j_call: TRBJ2-3; clone_size: many; v_call: TRBV7-2; cdr3_aa: CASSPHTDLSRTDTQYF; cdr3_nt: TGTGCCAGCAGCCCTCATACGGACTTATCTCGCACAGATACGCAGTATTTT
d_call: TRBD2; j_call: TRBJ2-1; clone_size: many; v_call: TRBV7-9; cdr3_aa: CASSLETSGAYNEQFF; cdr3_nt: TGTGCCAGCAGCTTAGAGACTAGCGGAGCCTACAATGAGCAGTTCTTC
d_call: .; j_call: TRBJ2-3; clone_size: .; v_call: TRBV15; cdr3_aa: CATSGGSGITDTQYF; cdr3_nt: TGTGCCACCAGCGGGGGGAGTGGGATCACAGATACGCAGTATTTT
d_call: .; j_call: TRBJ1-5; clone_size: many; v_call: TRBV12-3/TRBV12-4; cdr3_aa: CASTRSGGNQPQHF; cdr3_nt: TGTGCCAGCACCCGGTCGGGAGGCAATCAGCCCCAGCATTTT
d_call: TRBD2; j_call: TRBJ2-2; clone_size: .; v_call: TRBV13; cdr3_aa: CASSGGRAVGELFF; cdr3_nt: TGTGCCAGCAGCGGCGGGAGGGCGGTCGGGGAGCTGTTTTTT
d_call: TRBD2; j_call: TRBJ2-7; clone_size: .; v_call: TRBV5-1; cdr3_aa: CASSWTSGDYEQYF; cdr3_nt: TGCGCCAGCAGCTGGACTAGCGGAGACTACGAGCAGTACTTC
d_call: TRBD2; j_call: TRBJ2-1; clone_size: .; v_call: TRBV6-5; cdr3_aa: CASAGTSGFSYNEQFF; cdr3_nt: TGTGCCAGTGCCGGGACTAGCGGCTTCTCCTACAATGAGCAGTTCTTC
d_call: .; j_call: TRBJ1-5; clone_size: .; v_call: TRBV19; cdr3_aa: CASLTDTYSNQPQHF; cdr3_nt: TGTGCCAGTCTTACAGACACTTATAGCAATCAGCCCCAGCATTTT